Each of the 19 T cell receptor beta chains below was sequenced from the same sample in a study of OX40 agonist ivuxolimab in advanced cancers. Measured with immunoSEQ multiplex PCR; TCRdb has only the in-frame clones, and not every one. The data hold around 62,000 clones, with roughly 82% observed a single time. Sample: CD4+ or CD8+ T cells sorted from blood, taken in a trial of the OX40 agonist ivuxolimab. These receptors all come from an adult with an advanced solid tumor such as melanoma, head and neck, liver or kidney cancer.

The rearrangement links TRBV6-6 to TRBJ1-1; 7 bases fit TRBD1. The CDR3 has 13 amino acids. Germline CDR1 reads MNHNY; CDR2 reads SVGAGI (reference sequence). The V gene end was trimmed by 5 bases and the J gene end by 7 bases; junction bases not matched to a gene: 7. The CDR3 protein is CASSTHRTGEAFF. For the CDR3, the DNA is TGTGCCAGCAGTACCCATCGGACAGGTGAAGCTTTCTTT.

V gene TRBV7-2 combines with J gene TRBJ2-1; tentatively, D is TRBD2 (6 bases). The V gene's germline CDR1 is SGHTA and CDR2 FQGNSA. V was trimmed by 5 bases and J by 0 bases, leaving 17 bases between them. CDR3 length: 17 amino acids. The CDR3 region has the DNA TGTGCCAGCAGCCGTAGTAGCGGTACTTCCTCCTACAATGAGCAGTTCTTC. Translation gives CASSRSSGTSSYNEQFF.

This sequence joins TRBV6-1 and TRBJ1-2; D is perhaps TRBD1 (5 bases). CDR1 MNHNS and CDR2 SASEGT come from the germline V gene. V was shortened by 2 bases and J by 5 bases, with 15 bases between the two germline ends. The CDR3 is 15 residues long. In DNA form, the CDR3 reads TGTGCCAGCAGTGAACCGGCAGGGTGGGTATATGGCTACACCTTC. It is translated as CASSEPAGWVYGYTF.

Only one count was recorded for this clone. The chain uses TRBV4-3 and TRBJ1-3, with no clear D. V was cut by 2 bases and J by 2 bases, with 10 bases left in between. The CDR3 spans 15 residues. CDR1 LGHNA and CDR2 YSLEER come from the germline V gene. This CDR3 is CASSQQKIPGNTIYF. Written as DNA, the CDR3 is TGCGCCAGCAGCCAACAGAAGATTCCTGGAAACACCATATATTTT.

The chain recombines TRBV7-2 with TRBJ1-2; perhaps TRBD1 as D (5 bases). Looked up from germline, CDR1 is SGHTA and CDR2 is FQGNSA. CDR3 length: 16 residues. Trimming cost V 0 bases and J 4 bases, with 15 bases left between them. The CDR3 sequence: CASSLATGRIVYGYTF. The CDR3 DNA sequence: TGTGCCAGCAGCTTAGCTACGGGACGGATTGTCTATGGCTACACCTTC.

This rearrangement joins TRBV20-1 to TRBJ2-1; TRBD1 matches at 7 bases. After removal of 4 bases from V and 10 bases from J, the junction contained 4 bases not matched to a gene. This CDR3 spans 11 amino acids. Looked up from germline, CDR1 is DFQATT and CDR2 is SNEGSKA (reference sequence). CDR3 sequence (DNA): TGCAGTGCTATCAGGGGGTGGGAGCAGTTCTTC. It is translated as CSAIRGWEQFF.

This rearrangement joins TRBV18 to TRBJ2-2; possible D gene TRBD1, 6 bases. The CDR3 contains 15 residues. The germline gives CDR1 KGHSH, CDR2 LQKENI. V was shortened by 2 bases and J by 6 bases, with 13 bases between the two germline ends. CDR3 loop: CASSPGTGKPGELFF. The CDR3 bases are TGTGCCAGCTCACCAGGCACAGGGAAGCCCGGGGAGCTGTTTTTT. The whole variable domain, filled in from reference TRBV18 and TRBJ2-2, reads NAGVMQNPRHLVRRRGQEARLRCSPMKGHSHVYWYRQLPEEGLKFMVYLQKENIIDESGMPKERFSAEFPKEGPSILRIQQVVRGDSAAYFCASSPGTGKPGELFFGEGSRLTVL.

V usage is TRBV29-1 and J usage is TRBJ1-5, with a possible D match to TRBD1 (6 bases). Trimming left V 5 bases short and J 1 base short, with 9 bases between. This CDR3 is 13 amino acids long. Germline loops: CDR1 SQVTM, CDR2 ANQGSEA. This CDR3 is CSVSGASNQPQHF. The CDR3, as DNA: TGCAGCGTTTCAGGGGCCAGCAATCAGCCCCAGCATTTT.

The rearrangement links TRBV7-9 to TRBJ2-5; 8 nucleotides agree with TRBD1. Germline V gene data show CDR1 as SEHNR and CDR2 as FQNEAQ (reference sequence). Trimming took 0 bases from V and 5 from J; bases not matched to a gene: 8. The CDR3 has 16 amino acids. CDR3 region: CASSLASSRGHETQYF. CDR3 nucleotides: TGTGCCAGCAGCTTAGCGAGTTCCAGGGGGCACGAGACCCAGTACTTC.

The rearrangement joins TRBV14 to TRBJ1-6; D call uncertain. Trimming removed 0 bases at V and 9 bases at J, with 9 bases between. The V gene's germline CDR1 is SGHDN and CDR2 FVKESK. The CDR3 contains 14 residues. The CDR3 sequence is CASSQEASSSPLHF. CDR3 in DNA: TGTGCCAGCAGCCAAGAGGCCAGTAGTTCACCCCTCCACTTT.

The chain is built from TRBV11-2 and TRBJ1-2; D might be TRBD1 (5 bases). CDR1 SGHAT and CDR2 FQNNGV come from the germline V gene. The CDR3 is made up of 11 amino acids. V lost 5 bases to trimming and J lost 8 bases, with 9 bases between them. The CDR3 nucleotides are TGTGCCAGCAGCCCAGGGAGCGGCTACACCTTC. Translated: CASSPGSGYTF.

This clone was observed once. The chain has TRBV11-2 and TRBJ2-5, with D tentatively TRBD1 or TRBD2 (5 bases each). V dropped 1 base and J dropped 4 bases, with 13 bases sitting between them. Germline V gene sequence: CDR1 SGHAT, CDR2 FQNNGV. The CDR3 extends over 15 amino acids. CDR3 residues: CASSLGGGRGETQYF. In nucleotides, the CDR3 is TGTGCCAGCAGCTTAGGCGGAGGAAGGGGAGAGACCCAGTACTTC.

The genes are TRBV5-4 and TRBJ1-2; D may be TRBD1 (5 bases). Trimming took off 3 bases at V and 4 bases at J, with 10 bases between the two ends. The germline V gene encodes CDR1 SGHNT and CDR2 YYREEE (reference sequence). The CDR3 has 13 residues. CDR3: CASSSYGGYGYTF. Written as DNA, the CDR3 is TGTGCCAGCAGCTCTTACGGGGGCTATGGCTACACCTTC.

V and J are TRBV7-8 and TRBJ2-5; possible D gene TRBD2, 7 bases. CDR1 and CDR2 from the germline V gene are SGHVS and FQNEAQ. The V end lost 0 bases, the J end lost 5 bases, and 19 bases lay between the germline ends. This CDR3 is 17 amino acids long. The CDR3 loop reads CASSLAPGGGGIETQYF. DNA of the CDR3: TGTGCCAGCAGCTTAGCCCCAGGAGGGGGGGGAATTGAGACCCAGTACTTC.

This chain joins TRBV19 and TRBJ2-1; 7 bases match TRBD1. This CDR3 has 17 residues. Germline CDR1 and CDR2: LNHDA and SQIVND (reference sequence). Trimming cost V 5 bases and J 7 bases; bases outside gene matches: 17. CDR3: CASSSSPGQRMINEQFF. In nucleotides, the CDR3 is TGTGCCAGTAGTTCCTCCCCGGGACAGAGGATGATTAATGAGCAGTTCTTC. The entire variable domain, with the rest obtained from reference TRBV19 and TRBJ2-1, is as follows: DGGITQSPKYLFRKEGQNVTLSCEQNLNHDAMYWYRQDPGQGLRLIYYSQIVNDFQKGDIAEGYSVSREKKESFPLTVTSAQKNPTAFYLCASSSSPGQRMINEQFFGPGTRLTVL.

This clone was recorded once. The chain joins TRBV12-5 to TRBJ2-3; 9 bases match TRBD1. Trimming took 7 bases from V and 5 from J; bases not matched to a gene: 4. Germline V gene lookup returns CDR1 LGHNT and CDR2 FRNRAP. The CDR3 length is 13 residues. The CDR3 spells CASVGQGGDTQYF. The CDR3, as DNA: TGTGCTAGTGTGGGACAGGGAGGAGATACGCAGTATTTT.

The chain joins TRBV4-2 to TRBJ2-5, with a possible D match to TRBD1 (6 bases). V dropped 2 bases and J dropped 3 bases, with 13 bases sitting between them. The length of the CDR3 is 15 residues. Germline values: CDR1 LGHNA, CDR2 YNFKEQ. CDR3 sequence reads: CASSQRAGEEETQYF. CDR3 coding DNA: TGTGCCAGCAGCCAAAGGGCAGGGGAAGAAGAGACCCAGTACTTC.

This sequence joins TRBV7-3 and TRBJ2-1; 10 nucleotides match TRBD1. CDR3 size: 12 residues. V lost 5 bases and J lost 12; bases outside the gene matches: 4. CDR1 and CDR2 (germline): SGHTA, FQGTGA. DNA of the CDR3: TGTGCCAGCAGCAGGGACAGGGGAGGGCAGTTCTTC. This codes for CASSRDRGGQFF.

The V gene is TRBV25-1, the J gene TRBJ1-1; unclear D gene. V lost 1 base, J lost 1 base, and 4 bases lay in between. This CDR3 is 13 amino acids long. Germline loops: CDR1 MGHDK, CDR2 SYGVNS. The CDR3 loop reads CASSESWNTEAFF. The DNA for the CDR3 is TGTGCCAGCAGTGAATCCTGGAACACTGAAGCTTTCTTT.